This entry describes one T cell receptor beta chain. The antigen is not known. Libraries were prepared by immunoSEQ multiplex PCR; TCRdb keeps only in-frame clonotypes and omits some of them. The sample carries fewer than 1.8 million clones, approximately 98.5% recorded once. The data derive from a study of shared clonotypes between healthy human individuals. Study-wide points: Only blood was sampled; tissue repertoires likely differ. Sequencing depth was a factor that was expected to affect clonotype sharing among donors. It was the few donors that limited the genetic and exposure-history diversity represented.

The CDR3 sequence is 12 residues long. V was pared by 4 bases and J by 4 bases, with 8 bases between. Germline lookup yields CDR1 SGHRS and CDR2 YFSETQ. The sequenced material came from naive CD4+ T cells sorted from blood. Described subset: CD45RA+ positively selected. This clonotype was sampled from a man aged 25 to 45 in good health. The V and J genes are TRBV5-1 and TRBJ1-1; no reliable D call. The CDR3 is CASSNEITEAFF. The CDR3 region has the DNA TGCGCCAGCAGCAATGAGATCACTGAAGCTTTCTTT.